This entry concerns a single TCR beta chain. Data came from immunoSEQ multiplex PCR; TCRdb stores just in-frame clones and leaves some out. This sample carries 630,000 or so clones, about 87% of them seen once, and the ten largest clones take 0.0094%. This record belongs to a study of shared T cell receptors in the human thymus. The length of the CDR3 is 12 residues. Trimming shortened V by 4 bases and J by 4 bases, and 7 bases separated the two germline ends. The sample was also reused in another study, on human thymus T cells. This second study says: Thymic samples were excised during corrective heart operations. Gene usage for V and J segments appeared biased in thymic and blood repertoires. Unrelated people showed highly overlapping thymic repertoires, related research reported.

Sequences were obtained from thymocytes. V usage is TRBV23-1 and J usage is TRBJ1-2; D is uncertain. TRBV23-1 is an ORF, and what it does is uncertain. The clonotype comes from a boy under three years old with a congenital heart defect. The CDR3 DNA reads TGCGCCAGCAGTCCCCAGTTCTATGGCTACACCTTC. This gives the protein CASSPQFYGYTF.